Presented here are 20 T cell receptor beta chains from one specimen sequenced in a study of beta chain features in type 1 diabetes. As every portion of the isolated RNA was reverse transcribed, the sequencing read expressed TCRB transcripts. The data were produced by immunoSEQ multiplex PCR, yet TCRdb's version contains in-frame clones alone and is incomplete. Of over 100,000 clones in the sample, almost 40% were seen once. Material: stem cell memory CD4+ T cells from blood. The receptors derive from a young woman in good health.

This clone showed up just a few times. One end of the junction is discordant with germline, which a read error may explain. The chain carries TRBV5-1 and TRBJ2-5; 10 bases align to TRBD1. This CDR3 is built from 12 residues. Germline values: CDR1 SGHRS, CDR2 YFSETQ. The DNA for the CDR3 is TGCGCCAGCAGACCCCAACGAGGACAGGGGGACTTC. This translates into CASRPQRGQGDF.

This clone was counted between two and nine times. The chain is built from TRBV4-3 and TRBJ1-1, with 7 positions matching TRBD1. Germline loops: CDR1 LGHNA, CDR2 YSLEER. V lost 1 base, J lost 5 bases, and 7 bases stayed unmatched. The CDR3 is made up of 15 amino acids. The chain's CDR3 is CASSQAGTVGTEAFF. CDR3 DNA sequence: TGCGCCAGCAGCCAAGCCGGGACAGTTGGTACTGAAGCTTTCTTT.

Concerning this clone: Sequence at one end of the junction differs from germline and may be a read error. The chain joins TRBV2 to TRBJ2-1; 7 nucleotides agree with TRBD1. CDR1 and CDR2 (germline): SNHLY, FYNNEI. The CDR3 length is 15 residues. The CDR3 DNA follows: TGTGCCAGCAGGGAAGGGGACAGCTCCTACAATGAGCAGTTCTTC. The encoded protein is CASREGDSSYNEQFF.

The chain links TRBV19 to TRBJ1-1; D uncertain. Germline assignment: CDR1 LNHDA and CDR2 SQIVND (reference sequence). The CDR3 covers 14 residues. Between the trimmed V and J ends, which lost 7 bases and 1 base, there was a span of 13 bases. CDR3 DNA sequence: TGTGCCAGTAAGGCGGTCGCGGGGAACACTGAAGCTTTCTTT. Its translation: CASKAVAGNTEAFF.

This clone showed up just a few times. CDR3 nucleotide sequence: TGTGCCAGCAGCCGGCCTGACACGGCCAACGTCCTGACTTTC. Translation: CASSRPDTANVLTF. V and J are TRBV5-4 and TRBJ2-6; D not resolved. The V gene's germline CDR1 is SGHNT and CDR2 YYREEE (reference sequence). The CDR3 consists of 14 residues. V gave up 4 bases and J gave up 6 bases, with 11 bases separating them.

V is TRBV7-9 and J is TRBJ1-1; 9 bases are shared with TRBD1. This CDR3 region has 15 residues. Trimming at V came to 4 bases and at J to 1 base, leaving 4 bases not matched to a gene. CDR1 SEHNR and CDR2 FQNEAQ come from the germline V gene (reference sequence). The CDR3: CASSSWTGANTEAFF. DNA of the CDR3: TGTGCCAGCAGCTCCTGGACAGGGGCGAACACTGAAGCTTTCTTT.

The chain recombines TRBV7-2 with TRBJ2-1, with 9 bases lining up with TRBD2. CDR3 size: 16 residues. Germline V gene data show CDR1 as SGHTA and CDR2 as FQGNSA. The V gene end was trimmed by 4 bases and the J gene end by 2 bases; junction bases not matched to a gene: 6. CDR3 amino acids: CASSSRLAETYNEQFF. DNA for the CDR3: TGTGCCAGCAGCTCAAGACTAGCGGAGACCTACAATGAGCAGTTCTTC.

This chain joins TRBV7-8 and TRBJ2-2; D is perhaps TRBD1 (7 bases). CDR1 and CDR2 from the germline V gene are SGHVS and FQNEAQ. V was pared by 5 bases and J by 0 bases, with 16 bases between. CDR3 size: 17 residues. Here the CDR3 reads CASSERPGGPNTGELFF. DNA for the CDR3: TGTGCCAGCAGCGAGAGACCAGGGGGGCCGAACACCGGGGAGCTGTTTTTT.

This sequence joins TRBV29-1 and TRBJ1-2, with 7 positions matching TRBD1. Germline V gene data show CDR1 as SQVTM and CDR2 as ANQGSEA. The CDR3 is 14 amino acids. Losses at the gene ends were 5 bases for V and 2 bases for J; bases not matched to a gene: 8. CDR3 DNA: TGCAGCGTTCGTACACCGGGACAGAACTATGGCTACACCTTC. The encoded protein is CSVRTPGQNYGYTF.

This chain joins TRBV7-2 and TRBJ2-5; 7 nucleotides line up with TRBD1. V dropped 5 bases and J dropped 1; count of bases not matched to a gene: 7. This CDR3 contains 15 residues. Looked up from germline, CDR1 is SGHTA and CDR2 is FQGNSA. The CDR3 is CASSARRGSQETQYF. For the CDR3, the DNA is TGTGCCAGCAGCGCGCGCAGGGGGTCCCAAGAGACCCAGTACTTC.

This clone was counted between two and nine times. The chain has TRBV5-1 and TRBJ2-1; 8 bases line up with TRBD2. The CDR3 totals 16 residues. Looked up from germline, CDR1 is SGHRS and CDR2 is YFSETQ. The junction had 6 bases not matched to a gene; V was cut back by 1 base and J by 3 bases. CDR3 sequence reads: CASSLSQRGYYNEQFF. Here the CDR3 DNA reads TGCGCCAGCAGCTTGAGCCAGCGGGGGTACTACAATGAGCAGTTCTTC.

A few counts support this clone. The chain uses TRBV12-5 and TRBJ2-2, with D unresolved. V gave up 7 bases and J gave up 4 bases, with 7 bases separating them. Germline loops: CDR1 LGHNT, CDR2 FRNRAP. The CDR3 runs 12 residues. The CDR3 DNA follows: TGTGCTAGTGTTTACGGCACCGGGGAGCTGTTTTTT. Protein sequence: CASVYGTGELFF.

This clone has a handful of counts. V and J are TRBV7-9 and TRBJ2-7; TRBD2 agrees at 8 bases. This CDR3 is built from 15 residues. Germline assignment: CDR1 SEHNR and CDR2 FQNEAQ (reference sequence). Germline trimming cut 6 bases from V and 5 bases from J; bases unmatched to any gene: 12. DNA for the CDR3: TGTGCCAGCAGGCTTAGCGGGATGCCCGGGGACGAGCAGTACTTC. Amino acid sequence: CASRLSGMPGDEQYF.

This clone was seen only a few times. For the CDR3, the DNA is TGCGCCAGCAGCCATCCGGGACAGAGCTCCTACGAGCAGTACTTC. Residues: CASSHPGQSSYEQYF. The V gene is TRBV4-1, the J gene TRBJ2-7; TRBD1 aligns across 7 bases. Trimming removed 3 bases from V and 0 bases from J; junction bases left unmatched: 5. The CDR3 is 15 amino acids. Germline V lookup: CDR1 MGHRA, CDR2 YSYEKL.

This clone was observed a handful of times. V is TRBV28 and J is TRBJ2-7; 7 nucleotides align to TRBD1. Germline lookup yields CDR1 MDHEN and CDR2 SYDVKM. The J segment lost 5 bases and the V segment lost 1 base, leaving 5 bases of the junction unmatched. The CDR3 extends over 14 amino acids. In DNA, the CDR3 is TGTGCCAGCAGTTTATCAGACAGGGCGAACGAGCAGTACTTC. Protein sequence: CASSLSDRANEQYF.

The CDR3 coding sequence is TGTGCCAGCAGGCCCACCCGACAGGGGAACACTGAAGCTTTCTTT. Protein product: CASRPTRQGNTEAFF. The chain carries TRBV27 and TRBJ1-1, with 7 bases fitting TRBD1. Germline V lookup: CDR1 MNHEY, CDR2 SMNVEV (reference sequence). CDR3 length: 15 amino acids. With V trimmed by 6 bases and J by 1 base, 8 bases remained unmatched.

This clone appeared a few times. This rearrangement joins TRBV7-9 to TRBJ2-3; no firm D call. The ends were cut back, 5 bases at V and 0 bases at J, with 15 bases in the middle. The CDR3 covers 16 residues. Germline V lookup: CDR1 SEHNR, CDR2 FQNEAQ (reference sequence). The CDR3 loop reads CASSIGVGRSTDTQYF. The CDR3 DNA follows: TGTGCCAGCAGCATCGGCGTAGGCAGGAGCACAGATACGCAGTATTTT.

The V call is TRBV28, the J call TRBJ1-5; 7 bases line up with TRBD1. The CDR3 covers 15 residues. V lost 6 bases to trimming and J lost 4 bases; unmatched junction nucleotides: 9. Germline loops: CDR1 MDHEN, CDR2 SYDVKM. The CDR3 sequence is CASRVGGPHNQPQHF. The CDR3 nucleotides read TGTGCCAGCAGGGTAGGGGGCCCTCATAATCAGCCCCAGCATTTT.

The rearrangement joins TRBV28 to TRBJ2-7; 9 positions agree with TRBD2. Trimming took 1 base from V and 2 from J; bases not matched to a gene: 3. The CDR3 extends over 15 amino acids. The germline gives CDR1 MDHEN, CDR2 SYDVKM. This chain's CDR3 is CASSLLGGRAYEQYF. DNA for the CDR3: TGTGCCAGCAGTTTATTGGGCGGGAGGGCCTACGAGCAGTACTTC.

The sample holds a few counts of this clone. This chain connects TRBV5-4 to TRBJ2-1; no reliable D call. Trimming left V 2 bases short and J 0 bases short, with 12 bases between. The CDR3 totals 16 residues. Germline CDR1 reads SGHNT; CDR2 reads YYREEE (reference sequence). The DNA of the CDR3 is TGTGCCAGCAGCTTTAACCCTACGAGCTCCTACAATGAGCAGTTCTTC. This translates into CASSFNPTSSYNEQFF.